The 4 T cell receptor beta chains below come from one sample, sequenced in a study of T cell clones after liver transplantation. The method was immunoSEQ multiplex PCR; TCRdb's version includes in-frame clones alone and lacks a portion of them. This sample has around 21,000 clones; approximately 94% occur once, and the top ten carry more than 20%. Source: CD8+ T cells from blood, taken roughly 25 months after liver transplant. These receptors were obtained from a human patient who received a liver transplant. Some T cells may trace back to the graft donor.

CDR3: CASFRDNNEQFF. The CDR3 DNA reads as TGTGCCAGCTTCCGGGACAACAATGAGCAGTTCTTC. J is TRBJ2-1 and V is TRBV2; a possible D gene is TRBD1 (6 bases). This CDR3 contains 12 residues. CDR1 is SNHLY, CDR2 FYNNEI, per germline. V gave up 8 bases and J gave up 5 bases, with 10 bases separating them.

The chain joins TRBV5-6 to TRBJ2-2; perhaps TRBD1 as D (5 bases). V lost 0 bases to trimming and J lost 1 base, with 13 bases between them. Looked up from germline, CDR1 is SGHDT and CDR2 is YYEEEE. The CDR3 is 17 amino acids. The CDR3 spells CASSLALGPLNTGELFF. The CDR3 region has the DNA TGTGCCAGCAGCTTGGCGTTGGGGCCGTTGAACACCGGGGAGCTGTTTTTT.

CDR3 sequence: CASSFRGRTGGRVFYEQYF. The CDR3 coding sequence is TGTGCCAGCAGCTTCCGAGGACGGACGGGTGGGAGGGTGTTCTACGAGCAGTACTTC. The chain has TRBV7-2 and TRBJ2-7; 7 positions agree with TRBD2. The CDR3 covers 19 residues. Germline lookup yields CDR1 SGHTA and CDR2 FQGNSA. Trimming cost V 3 bases and J 3 bases; bases outside gene matches: 20.

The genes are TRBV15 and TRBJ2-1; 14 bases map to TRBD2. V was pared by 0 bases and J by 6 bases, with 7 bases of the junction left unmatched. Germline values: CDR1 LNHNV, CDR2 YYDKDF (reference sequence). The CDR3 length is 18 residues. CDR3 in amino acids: CATSRDQSGLAGANEQFF. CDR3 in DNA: TGTGCCACCAGCAGAGATCAGTCGGGACTAGCGGGAGCCAATGAGCAGTTCTTC.